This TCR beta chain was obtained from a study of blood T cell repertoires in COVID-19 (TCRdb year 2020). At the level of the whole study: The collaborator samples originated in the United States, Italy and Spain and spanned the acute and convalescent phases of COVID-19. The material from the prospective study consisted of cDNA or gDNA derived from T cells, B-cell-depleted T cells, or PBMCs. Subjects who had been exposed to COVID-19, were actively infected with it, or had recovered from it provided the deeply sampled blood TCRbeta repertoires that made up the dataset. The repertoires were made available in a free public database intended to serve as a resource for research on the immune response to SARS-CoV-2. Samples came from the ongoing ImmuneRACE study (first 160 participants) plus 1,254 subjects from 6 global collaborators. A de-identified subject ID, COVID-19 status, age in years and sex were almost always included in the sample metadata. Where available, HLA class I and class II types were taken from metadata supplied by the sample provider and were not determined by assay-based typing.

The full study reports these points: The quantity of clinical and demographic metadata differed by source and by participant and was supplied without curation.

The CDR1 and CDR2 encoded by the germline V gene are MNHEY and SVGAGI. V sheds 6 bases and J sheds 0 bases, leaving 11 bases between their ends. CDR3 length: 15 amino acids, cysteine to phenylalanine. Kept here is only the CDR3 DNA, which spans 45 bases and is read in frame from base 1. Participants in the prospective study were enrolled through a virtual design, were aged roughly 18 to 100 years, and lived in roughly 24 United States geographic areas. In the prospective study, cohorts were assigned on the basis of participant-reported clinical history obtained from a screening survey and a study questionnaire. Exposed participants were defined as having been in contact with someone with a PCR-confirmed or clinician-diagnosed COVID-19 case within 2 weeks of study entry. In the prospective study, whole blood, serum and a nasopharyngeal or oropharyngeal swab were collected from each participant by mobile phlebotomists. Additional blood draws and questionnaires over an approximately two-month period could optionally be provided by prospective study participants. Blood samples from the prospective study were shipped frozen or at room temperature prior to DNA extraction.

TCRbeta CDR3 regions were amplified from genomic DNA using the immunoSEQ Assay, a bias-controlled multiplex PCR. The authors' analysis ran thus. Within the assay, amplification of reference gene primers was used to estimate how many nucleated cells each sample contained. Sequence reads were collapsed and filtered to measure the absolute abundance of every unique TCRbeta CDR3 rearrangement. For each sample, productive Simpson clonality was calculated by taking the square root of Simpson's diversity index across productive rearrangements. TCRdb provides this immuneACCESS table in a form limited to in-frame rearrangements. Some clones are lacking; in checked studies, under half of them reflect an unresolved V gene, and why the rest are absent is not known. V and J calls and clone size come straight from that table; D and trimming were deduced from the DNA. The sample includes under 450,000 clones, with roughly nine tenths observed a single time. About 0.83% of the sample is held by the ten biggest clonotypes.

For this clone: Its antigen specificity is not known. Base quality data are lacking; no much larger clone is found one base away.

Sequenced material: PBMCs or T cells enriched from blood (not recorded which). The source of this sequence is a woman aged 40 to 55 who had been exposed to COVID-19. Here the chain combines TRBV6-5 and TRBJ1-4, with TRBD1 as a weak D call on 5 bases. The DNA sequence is TGTGCCAGCAGATTACAGGCTGCAACTAATGAAAAACTGTTTTTT. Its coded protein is CASRLQAATNEKLFF.